The clone carrying this TCR beta chain occurred many times. The target antigen is unknown. The read gets to within 3 residues of the CDR3 end, and the germline J gene fills in the rest. Blood samples were heparinized, about 4.5 to 9 ml per donor. The record originates from a study of T cell clonality in common variable immunodeficiency. Study results and caveats: In common variable immunodeficiency, TCR beta chains reportedly carried fewer deletions and N-nucleotide insertions.

The CDR3 sequence is 12 residues long. The germline V gene has CDR1 DFQATT and CDR2 SNEGSKA (reference sequence). With 5 bases clipped from V and 5 bases from J, the junction kept 2 bases outside the gene matches. The table came from immunoSEQ multiplex PCR; TCRdb's copy has only in-frame clones and leaves some out. The repertoire consists of 35,000 or so clones, none detected only once. The chain employs TRBV20-1 and TRBJ1-1; 10 bases align to TRBD1. Sequencing was performed on peripheral blood mononuclear cells. The source is a person aged 18-70 years in good health. The CDR3 loop reads CSARTGGTEAFF. The CDR3 bases that were read are TGCAGTGCTCGGACAGGGGGGACTGAA.